Detailed here is one T cell receptor beta chain. Seattle enrolled patients during active infection and tracked them longitudinally. Germline CDR1 SGHTA, CDR2 FQGNSA. The CDR3 runs to 16 residues. With 5 bases removed from V and 4 bases from J, the gap between germline ends came to 17 bases. This sample was included in a study of blood T cell repertoires in COVID-19. Study overall: Specimens from acute and convalescent COVID-19 originated in the United States, Italy and Spain. T cells, B-cell-depleted T cells, or PBMCs supplied cDNA or gDNA.

Under the authors' procedure: Reference gene primer amplification gave estimated nucleated cell counts. Assay used: immunoSEQ multiplex PCR; TCRdb lists only in-frame clones, some missing. The V and J calls and clone size were taken over from that table, and D and trimming were inferred from the DNA. The sample has about 360,000 clones; less than 90% are singletons. The V and J genes are TRBV7-2 and TRBJ2-2, with D possibly being TRBD2 (6 bases). This TCR came from a woman aged 60-70 years with COVID-19, enrolled during active disease. The sample was peripheral blood. The CDR3 sequence: CASSKLAVGLTGELFF. The CDR3 DNA is TGTGCCAGCAGCAAACTAGCCGTTGGACTCACCGGGGAGCTGTTTTTT.